The 27 T cell receptor beta chains below all came from one sample that was sequenced in a study of naive CD8 T cells in extremely preterm neonates. Elective cesarean births at roughly 35-41 weeks, without labor or membrane rupture, supplied the cord blood. TCRdb's table, derived via immunoSEQ multiplex PCR, lists solely in-frame clones and lacks some. The data show about 7,500 clones, around 98% seen once. Sequencing input: naive CD8+ T cells from cord blood. These receptors came from a newborn in good health.

The gene calls are TRBV4-1 and TRBJ1-2, with D tentatively TRBD1 (5 bases). Germline V CDR1 and CDR2: MGHRA, YSYEKL. The V gene lost 6 bases and the J gene lost 4 bases, with 18 bases spanning the gap. The CDR3 is 15 amino acids. The CDR3 DNA is TGCGCCAGCAGTGAAGGCGGGGGAGGGCCCTATGGCTACACCTTC. Its translation is CASSEGGGGPYGYTF.

This sequence joins TRBV7-8 and TRBJ1-1; tentative D call: TRBD1 (6 bases). The CDR3 totals 15 residues. In germline, CDR1 is SGHVS, CDR2 FQNEAQ. Trimming shortened V by 0 bases and J by 4 bases, and 12 bases separated the two germline ends. The CDR3 loop reads CASSLAPDRSTEAFF. CDR3 DNA: TGTGCCAGCAGCTTAGCGCCCGACAGGTCCACTGAAGCTTTCTTT. Complete variable domain (other parts from reference TRBV7-8 and TRBJ1-1): GAGVSQSPRYKVAKRGQDVALRCDPISGHVSLFWYQQALGQGPEFLTYFQNEAQLDKSGLPSDRFFAERPEGSVSTLKIQRTQQEDSAVYLCASSLAPDRSTEAFFGQGTRLTVV.

This clone was seen a single time. V and J are TRBV11-1 and TRBJ2-7, with TRBD2 matching 7 bases. CDR1 and CDR2 from the germline V gene are SGHAT and FQDESV (reference sequence). The V gene end was trimmed by 5 bases and the J gene end by 5 bases; junction bases not matched to a gene: 3. The CDR3 sequence is 12 residues long. CDR3 DNA: TGTGCCAGCAGCCCGGGGACTAACGAGCAGTACTTC. Translated: CASSPGTNEQYF.

The rearrangement links TRBV4-3 to TRBJ2-5, with 9 nucleotides matching TRBD2. Germline V CDR1 and CDR2: LGHNA, YSLEER. Trimming removed 0 bases from V and 0 bases from J; junction bases left unmatched: 5. The CDR3 sequence is 17 residues long. Here the CDR3 reads CASSQDRASGDQETQYF. In nucleotides, the CDR3 is TGCGCCAGCAGCCAAGATAGGGCTAGCGGGGACCAAGAGACCCAGTACTTC.

J is TRBJ1-1 and V is TRBV27; a possible D gene is TRBD1 (6 bases). CDR3 length: 14 amino acids. V was cut by 2 bases and J by 2 bases, with 9 bases left in between. Germline lookup yields CDR1 MNHEY and CDR2 SMNVEV (reference sequence). CDR3 loop: CASSLRGGNTEAFF. The CDR3 DNA is TGTGCCAGCAGTTTAAGGGGGGGAAACACTGAAGCTTTCTTT.

The chain uses TRBV4-1 and TRBJ2-7; 9 nucleotides agree with TRBD2. The CDR3 is 16 residues long. Unmatched junction bases numbered 5, after V lost 0 bases and J lost 2 bases. CDR1 and CDR2 from the germline V gene are MGHRA and YSYEKL. The CDR3 coding sequence is TGCGCCAGCAGCCAAGAAAGCGGGGGGCCAACCTACGAGCAGTACTTC. Its translation: CASSQESGGPTYEQYF.

This chain uses TRBV6-1 with TRBJ2-7, with D perhaps matching TRBD1 (6 bases). Germline V gives CDR1 MNHNS, CDR2 SASEGT. Trimming removed 4 bases at V and 0 bases at J, with 16 bases between. This CDR3 is built from 16 residues. The CDR3 coding sequence is TGTGCCAGCAGTGCTACCGGGACATACCTCTCCTACGAGCAGTACTTC. As protein: CASSATGTYLSYEQYF.

This sequence joins TRBV19 and TRBJ2-2; TRBD1 matches at 10 bases. J was trimmed by 7 bases and V by 6 bases; bases with no gene match: 5. Germline loops: CDR1 LNHDA, CDR2 SQIVND (reference sequence). The CDR3 is 14 amino acids. CDR3 bases: TGTGCCAGTAGCTACGGGACAGGGGTCGGGGAGCTGTTTTTT. Protein product: CASSYGTGVGELFF.

V gene TRBV6-1 combines with J gene TRBJ1-6; 10 positions agree with TRBD1. Germline V gene sequence: CDR1 MNHNS, CDR2 SASEGT. This CDR3 comprises 14 residues. J gave up 10 bases and V 4 bases, and 4 bases lay outside the gene matches. This chain's CDR3 is CASSADRGLSPLHF. The CDR3 DNA reads as TGTGCCAGCAGTGCCGACAGGGGGCTATCACCCCTCCACTTT.

The DNA for the CDR3 is TGCGCCAGCAGCCAAGCCCTATCTGGGGCCAACGTCCTGACTTTC. As protein: CASSQALSGANVLTF. The chain couples TRBV4-1 to TRBJ2-6; D is unresolved. V was cut by 1 base and J by 1 base, with 5 bases left in between. The CDR3 contains 15 residues. Germline loops: CDR1 MGHRA, CDR2 YSYEKL.

This sequence joins TRBV11-2 and TRBJ2-1; TRBD1 might be the D (6 bases). The CDR3 spans 13 residues. Germline loops: CDR1 SGHAT, CDR2 FQNNGV. V dropped 5 bases and J dropped 10 bases, with 15 bases sitting between them. The CDR3 protein is CASSLGAREEQFF. For the CDR3, the DNA is TGTGCCAGCAGCCTGGGGGCTAGAGAGGAGCAGTTCTTC.

V usage is TRBV4-3 and J usage is TRBJ1-2; 7 positions agree with TRBD1. V shed 5 bases, J shed 4 bases, and the junction held 16 bases outside the gene matches. The CDR3 has 17 amino acids. CDR1 and CDR2 (germline): LGHNA, YSLEER. The CDR3 sequence is CASSELETGNPVYGYTF. The CDR3 nucleotides are TGCGCCAGCAGCGAACTTGAGACAGGGAACCCGGTCTATGGCTACACCTTC.

The CDR3 bases are TGTGCCAGCAGCGTAGGGGGGGGCACTGGCTACACCTTC. The encoded protein is CASSVGGGTGYTF. This chain connects TRBV9 to TRBJ1-2; D is possibly TRBD1 (6 bases). The germline CDR1 and CDR2 sequences are SGDLS and YYNGEE. This CDR3 contains 13 residues. V dropped 0 bases and J dropped 7 bases, with 10 bases sitting between them.

The CDR3 nucleotides are TGTGCCAGCAGTCCCACTAGCGTACCCTACGAGCAGTACTTC. The encoded protein is CASSPTSVPYEQYF. This chain connects TRBV13 to TRBJ2-7; 7 bases line up with TRBD2. The CDR3 length is 14 residues. V gave up 6 bases and J gave up 2 bases; unmatched junction bases: 7. CDR1 and CDR2 (germline): PRHDT, FYEKMQ (reference sequence).

Points on this clone: A junction boundary mismatches the germline segment, possibly from a read error. The chain recombines TRBV6-1 with TRBJ2-4; 16 positions match TRBD2. Germline CDR1 and CDR2: MNHNS and SASEGT. This CDR3 contains 14 residues. The CDR3 DNA reads TGTGCCAGCAGCCCCGGGACTAGCGGGGGGGCGGATTGCTTC. This sequence encodes CASSPGTSGGADCF.

V gene TRBV5-3 combines with J gene TRBJ2-7; 10 nucleotides match TRBD2. TRBV5-3 is placed among ORFs of uncertain function. Trimming took 4 bases from V and 4 from J; bases not matched to a gene: 8. This CDR3 region has 15 residues. CDR3 nucleotide sequence: TGTGCCAGAAGCCGGGGACTAGCGAGCTTATACGAGCAGTACTTC. This gives the protein CARSRGLASLYEQYF.

The rearrangement links TRBV7-9 to TRBJ2-5; D might be TRBD1 (6 bases). Germline assignment: CDR1 SEHNR and CDR2 FQNEAQ (reference sequence). Trimming pared 5 bases from V and 4 bases from J, leaving 11 bases between. The CDR3 is 13 amino acids. This CDR3 reads CASSPPQGETQYF. The DNA of the CDR3 is TGTGCCAGCAGCCCCCCACAGGGAGAGACCCAGTACTTC.

V usage is TRBV27 and J usage is TRBJ2-5; TRBD2 matches at 8 bases. TRBJ2-7 explains the end of the DNA better; the J call may be wrong. The CDR3 is 14 amino acids. Germline V gene sequence: CDR1 MNHEY, CDR2 SMNVEV (reference sequence). Here the CDR3 DNA reads TGTGCCAGCAGTTTTAGGACTAGCTTTTACGAGCAGTACTTC. Residues: CASSFRTSFYEQYF.

The V call is TRBV2, the J call TRBJ1-2; 7 nucleotides align to TRBD1. Germline V gene data show CDR1 as SNHLY and CDR2 as FYNNEI. The CDR3 covers 13 residues. Unmatched junction bases numbered 5, after V lost 4 bases and J lost 6 bases. The CDR3 coding sequence is TGTGCCAGCAGTGTTTACAGGGGTAATGGCTACACCTTC. It specifies CASSVYRGNGYTF.

The chain combines TRBV27 with TRBJ2-1; 13 nucleotides match TRBD2. The V gene's germline CDR1 is MNHEY and CDR2 SMNVEV (reference sequence). The CDR3 consists of 15 residues. Germline trimming cut 3 bases from V and 8 bases from J; bases unmatched to any gene: 4. The CDR3 nucleotides read TGTGCCAGCAGTTTCACTAGCGGGGGGGTCTATGAGCAGTTCTTC. Protein sequence: CASSFTSGGVYEQFF.

V is TRBV13 and J is TRBJ1-2; D not resolved. The CDR3 loop spans 14 amino acids. Trimming stripped 0 bases from V and 8 bases from J, with 13 bases between. Per germline, CDR1 PRHDT and CDR2 FYEKMQ (reference sequence). CDR3 in DNA: TGTGCCAGCAGCTTAGGAGGGCCCTCGGGAGGCTACACCTTC. This encodes CASSLGGPSGGYTF. The complete variable domain, with remaining parts taken from reference TRBV13 and TRBJ1-2, reads AAGVIQSPRHLIKEKRETATLKCYPIPRHDTVYWYQQGPGQDPQFLISFYEKMQSDKGSIPDRFSAQQFSDYHSELNMSSLELGDSALYFCASSLGGPSGGYTFGSGTRLTVV.

The chain joins TRBV6-1 to TRBJ1-5; D remains ambiguous. The CDR3 loop spans 11 amino acids. Germline V lookup: CDR1 MNHNS, CDR2 SASEGT. Trimming removed 8 bases from V and 2 bases from J, with 4 bases in between. CDR3 nucleotides: TGTGCCAGCCCTGGCAATCAGCCCCAGCATTTT. Translation gives CASPGNQPQHF.

The chain recombines TRBV6-4 with TRBJ1-1; TRBD1 might be the D (6 bases). From germline, CDR1 is MRHNA and CDR2 SNTAGT. Trimming shortened V by 2 bases and J by 7 bases, and 11 bases separated the two germline ends. This CDR3 is built from 13 residues. CDR3: CASSDIQGGEAFF. The CDR3 DNA follows: TGTGCCAGCAGTGACATACAGGGCGGTGAAGCTTTCTTT.

This clone was detected once. V and J are TRBV6-5 and TRBJ2-7; no clear D. With 6 bases removed from V and 1 base from J, the gap between germline ends came to 4 bases. The germline V gene has CDR1 MNHEY and CDR2 SVGAGI. The CDR3 extends over 11 amino acids. This chain's CDR3 is CASSPSYEQYF. CDR3 coding DNA: TGTGCCAGCAGCCCTTCCTACGAGCAGTACTTC.

The rearrangement uses TRBV27 and TRBJ1-2; 9 bases are a match to TRBD1. The CDR3 has 14 residues. The V and J ends lost 7 bases and 8 bases, in that order; junction bases with no gene match: 11. The germline V gene encodes CDR1 MNHEY and CDR2 SMNVEV (reference sequence). The CDR3 region has the DNA TGTGCCAGCAAACCGGGACAGGGAGGCTGGGGCTACACCTTC. It encodes CASKPGQGGWGYTF.

This chain connects TRBV14 to TRBJ2-7; a weak D match, TRBD1 (5 bases). The CDR3 is made up of 14 amino acids. The germline CDR1 and CDR2 sequences are SGHDN and FVKESK. V dropped 1 base and J dropped 1 base, with 8 bases sitting between them. CDR3 loop: CASSQGGSSYEQYF. Here the CDR3 DNA reads TGTGCCAGCAGCCAAGGGGGCTCATCCTACGAGCAGTACTTC.

V and J are TRBV5-6 and TRBJ2-1; D is ambiguous. Between the trimmed V and J ends, which lost 0 bases and 0 bases, there was a span of 7 bases. Germline CDR1 is SGHDT and CDR2 is YYEEEE. The CDR3 covers 15 residues. The CDR3 sequence is CASSLAVSSYNEQFF. In nucleotides, the CDR3 is TGTGCCAGCAGCTTGGCCGTGAGCTCCTACAATGAGCAGTTCTTC. Full variable domain (outside the CDR3, taken from reference TRBV5-6 and TRBJ2-1): DAGVTQSPTHLIKTRGQQVTLRCSPKSGHDTVSWYQQALGQGPQFIFQYYEEEERQRGNFPDRFSGHQFPNYSSELNVNALLLGDSALYLCASSLAVSSYNEQFFGPGTRLTVL.